This TCR beta chain was sequenced in a study of PD-L1 blockade in urothelial cancer. Study overall: The study recovered a median of roughly 150,000 T cells per blood sample.

Sequencing was performed with immunoSEQ multiplex PCR; in TCRdb, only in-frame clones are kept and a portion is missing. The table has tens of thousands of clones, about four fifths seen once. The time point here: pretreatment peripheral blood. The CDR3 spans 15 residues. Trimming cost V 0 bases and J 5 bases; bases outside gene matches: 6. Per the germline V gene, CDR1 is SGDLS and CDR2 is YYNGEE. The sequence was collected from a man aged 60 to 75 with urothelial cancer. The chain uses TRBV9 and TRBJ2-5, with 8 bases fitting TRBD1. The sample consisted of PBMCs, taken around atezolizumab (anti-PD-L1) treatment. The DNA for the CDR3 is TGTGCCAGCAGCGTAGGACAGGGGCAGGGTGAGACCCAGTACTTC. As protein: CASSVGQGQGETQYF.